The 23 T cell receptor beta chains below were found in one sample sequenced in a study of radiation and T cells in renal cell carcinoma. The time point: blood 2 weeks post-SBRT. The treatment is: 15 Gy SBRT to primary tumor, nephrectomy 4 weeks later. Libraries were prepared by immunoSEQ multiplex PCR; TCRdb keeps only in-frame clonotypes and omits some of them. The table has 95,000 to 150,000 clones, 65% to 85% seen once. The specimen comprised blood, sampled from a patient whose treatment included radiotherapy and nephrectomy. These receptors came from a man aged 50 or older with renal cell carcinoma.

The gene calls are TRBV28 and TRBJ2-2; a possible D gene is TRBD1 (5 bases). The V end lost 7 bases, the J end lost 1 base, and 10 bases lay between the germline ends. The CDR3 contains 14 residues. Germline CDR1 is MDHEN and CDR2 is SYDVKM. In nucleotides, the CDR3 is TGTGCCAGCATCGAGCAGGGGAACACCGGGGAGCTGTTTTTT. Residues: CASIEQGNTGELFF. Using reference TRBV28 and TRBJ2-2 for the parts outside the CDR3, the full variable domain is DVKVTQSSRYLVKRTGEKVFLECVQDMDHENMFWYRQDPGLGLRLIYFSYDVKMKEKGDIPEGYSVSREKKERFSLILESASTNQTSMYLCASIEQGNTGELFFGEGSRLTVL.

The chain is built from TRBV5-1 and TRBJ1-1; D gene ambiguous. This CDR3 is built from 13 residues. V was clipped by 0 bases and J by 4 bases, with 7 bases between them. Germline V gene data show CDR1 as SGHRS and CDR2 as YFSETQ. The CDR3 nucleotides are TGCGCCAGCAGCTTGGGTGGGAGCACTGAAGCTTTCTTT. Encoded protein: CASSLGGSTEAFF.

V gene TRBV5-6 combines with J gene TRBJ1-1, with D tentatively TRBD1 (6 bases). This CDR3 is 14 amino acids long. Germline CDR1 reads SGHDT; CDR2 reads YYEEEE. Trimming took 4 bases from V and 7 from J, leaving 17 bases between them. The CDR3 bases are TGTGCCAGCAGCCCGGCGGGGGGGGGCCTTGAAGCTTTCTTT. Its translation: CASSPAGGGLEAFF.

The V call is TRBV4-2, the J call TRBJ2-4, with D perhaps matching TRBD1 or TRBD2 (5 bases each). V shed 0 bases and J shed 0 bases, with 15 bases lying between them. The CDR3 loop spans 18 amino acids. Germline CDR1 and CDR2: LGHNA and YNFKEQ. The CDR3, as DNA: TGTGCCAGCAGCCAAGATCCGAGGGGCCCCTCAGCCAAAAACATTCAGTACTTC. Translated, it gives CASSQDPRGPSAKNIQYF.

CDR3 coding DNA: TGTGCCAGCAGCTTAGGGCTAGCGGGGGTGTATTTT. Translating gives CASSLGLAGVYF. The chain is built from TRBV7-9 and TRBJ2-3, with TRBD2 matching over 10 bases. The CDR3 consists of 12 residues. V lost 1 base, J lost 14 bases, and 3 bases stayed unmatched. Germline loops: CDR1 SEHNR, CDR2 FQNEAQ (reference sequence).

The chain uses TRBV7-2 and TRBJ2-7, with D possibly being TRBD2 (6 bases). This CDR3 region has 13 residues. Germline CDR1 SGHTA, CDR2 FQGNSA. V lost 5 bases and J lost 4, with 12 bases in between. The CDR3 here is CASSPGLEYEQYF. The CDR3 region has the DNA TGTGCCAGCAGCCCGGGACTCGAATACGAGCAGTACTTC.

The rearrangement links TRBV30 to TRBJ1-1, with 8 nucleotides matching TRBD1. This CDR3 is built from 12 residues. CDR1 is GTSNPN and CDR2 is SVGIG in the germline V gene (reference sequence). V lost 8 bases to trimming and J lost 0 bases; unmatched junction nucleotides: 2. The DNA of the CDR3 is TGTGCCGGGGACAGGTTGAACACTGAAGCTTTCTTT. It encodes CAGDRLNTEAFF.

The chain has TRBV6-1 and TRBJ1-5; D is ambiguous. The CDR3 is 14 residues long. Germline CDR1 is MNHNS and CDR2 is SASEGT. V was trimmed by 6 bases and J by 3 bases, leaving 12 bases between them. The CDR3 sequence: CASRRTQLNQPQHF. The DNA for the CDR3 is TGTGCCAGCAGGAGAACACAACTCAATCAGCCCCAGCATTTT.

The V call is TRBV7-3, the J call TRBJ1-2; TRBD1 matches 9 bases. The germline gives CDR1 SGHTA, CDR2 FQGTGA. This CDR3 has 15 amino acids. V lost 4 bases and J lost 7; bases outside the gene matches: 10. CDR3 in DNA: TGTGCCAGCAGCTCCTCAGGGACAGGGCTTCCTGGCTACACCTTC. Protein: CASSSSGTGLPGYTF.

This clone was detected a few times. V gene TRBV19 combines with J gene TRBJ1-5; 7 bases align to TRBD1. Trimming took 9 bases from V and 4 from J; bases not matched to a gene: 6. Germline-derived CDR1 and CDR2 are LNHDA and SQIVND (reference sequence). The CDR3 is 13 residues long. The CDR3 nucleotides are TGTGCCAGCGACAAGACAGGGAATCAGCCCCAGCATTTT. Encoded protein: CASDKTGNQPQHF.

A few counts support this clone. This rearrangement joins TRBV5-7 to TRBJ1-1; D is perhaps TRBD1 (6 bases). TRBV5-7 is labeled an ORF, and its function is uncertain. The germline V and J ends were trimmed by 0 bases and 1 base, with 13 bases remaining between them. CDR3 length: 16 residues. In DNA, the CDR3 is TGTGCCAGCAGCTTGGTGGGGAACAGGGCGAACACTGAAGCTTTCTTT. It encodes CASSLVGNRANTEAFF.

J is TRBJ2-1 and V is TRBV7-3; 12 bases are a match to TRBD2. CDR3 length equals 16 residues. The germline gives CDR1 SGHTA, CDR2 FQGTGA. Germline trimming cut 2 bases from V and 6 bases from J; bases unmatched to any gene: 5. CDR3 in amino acids: CASSLEPSGRANEQFF. CDR3 sequence (DNA): TGTGCCAGCAGCTTAGAGCCTAGCGGGAGGGCCAATGAGCAGTTCTTC.

This clone was recorded a few times. CDR3 DNA sequence: TGTGCCAGCAGTGTTGCAGGGCCGAACACCGGGGAGCTGTTTTTT. Protein: CASSVAGPNTGELFF. The rearrangement uses TRBV6-1 and TRBJ2-2; TRBD1 is a possible D gene (5 bases). The CDR3 runs 15 residues. The ends were cut back, 4 bases at V and 0 bases at J, with 9 bases in the middle. Germline assignment: CDR1 MNHNS and CDR2 SASEGT.

The rearrangement links TRBV25-1 to TRBJ2-3, with TRBD2 identical over 10 bases. CDR3 length: 16 residues. Per germline, CDR1 MGHDK and CDR2 SYGVNS. V lost 5 bases, J lost 1 base, and 6 bases stayed unmatched. CDR3 nucleotide sequence: TGTGCCAGCAGTCGAAAAGGACTAGCGGGCACAGATACGCAGTATTTT. Translated, it gives CASSRKGLAGTDTQYF.

The rearrangement joins TRBV28 to TRBJ2-1; D possibly matches TRBD1 or TRBD2 (5 bases each). Germline V lookup: CDR1 MDHEN, CDR2 SYDVKM. Deletions cut 8 bases from V and 0 bases from J, with 8 bases between. The CDR3 spans 13 residues. The CDR3 spells CASRGGSYNEQFF. For the CDR3, the DNA is TGTGCCAGCCGTGGGGGCTCCTACAATGAGCAGTTCTTC.

The rearrangement links TRBV7-3 to TRBJ2-1; D might be TRBD1 (5 bases). Germline V lookup: CDR1 SGHTA, CDR2 FQGTGA. The CDR3 spans 13 residues. The V and J ends lost 1 base and 6 bases respectively, with 7 bases between them. CDR3 protein: CASSLRQGNEQFF. In DNA form, the CDR3 reads TGTGCCAGCAGCTTAAGGCAGGGCAATGAGCAGTTCTTC.

V is TRBV5-6 and J is TRBJ2-5, with TRBD1 identical over 8 bases. The length of the CDR3 is 14 residues. Germline lookup yields CDR1 SGHDT and CDR2 YYEEEE. V gave up 3 bases and J gave up 12 bases; unmatched junction bases: 13. The CDR3 here is CASSYRTGWGEKYF. CDR3 DNA: TGTGCCAGCAGCTACCGGACAGGGTGGGGGGAAAAGTACTTC. Full variable domain (outside the CDR3, taken from reference TRBV5-6 and TRBJ2-5): DAGVTQSPTHLIKTRGQQVTLRCSPKSGHDTVSWYQQALGQGPQFIFQYYEEEERQRGNFPDRFSGHQFPNYSSELNVNALLLGDSALYLCASSYRTGWGEKYFGPGTRLLVL.

V usage is TRBV7-2 and J usage is TRBJ2-7; D is undetermined. The germline V gene has CDR1 SGHTA and CDR2 FQGNSA. The V gene lost 1 base and the J gene lost 0 bases, with 7 bases spanning the gap. The CDR3 covers 14 residues. Here the CDR3 reads CASSLGGRSYEQYF. DNA for the CDR3: TGTGCCAGCAGCTTAGGTGGTCGCTCCTACGAGCAGTACTTC.

The table lists this clone with a few counts. CDR3 amino acids: CASSEAGLLAGVQETQYF. The CDR3 DNA reads as TGTGCCAGCAGTGAAGCGGGCCTACTAGCGGGCGTCCAAGAGACCCAGTACTTC. The V call is TRBV2, the J call TRBJ2-5; 9 nucleotides line up with TRBD2. Losses at the gene ends were 0 bases for V and 1 base for J; bases not matched to a gene: 9. Germline V gene sequence: CDR1 SNHLY, CDR2 FYNNEI. The CDR3 runs 18 residues.

The chain joins TRBV2 to TRBJ2-3; possibly TRBD2 for D (5 bases). V was clipped by 6 bases and J by 1 base, with 11 bases between them. Germline V gene data show CDR1 as SNHLY and CDR2 as FYNNEI. The CDR3 is 14 amino acids. The CDR3: CASRTGSGTDTQYF. Written as DNA, the CDR3 is TGTGCCAGCAGAACGGGATCTGGCACAGATACGCAGTATTTT.

Of note for this clone: The same CDR3 arises from other DNA sequences in this sample as well. This rearrangement joins TRBV30 to TRBJ1-5; possibly TRBD1 for D (5 bases). The CDR3 is 13 amino acids. CDR1 is GTSNPN and CDR2 is SVGIG in the germline V gene (reference sequence). V was clipped by 1 base and J by 3 bases, with 7 bases between them. The chain's CDR3 is CAWSGQNNQPQHF. The CDR3, as DNA: TGTGCCTGGAGTGGACAGAACAATCAGCCCCAGCATTTT.

This sequence joins TRBV6-1 and TRBJ2-7; 11 bases align to TRBD1. Trimming at V came to 6 bases and at J to 2 bases, leaving 3 bases not matched to a gene. The CDR3 has 14 residues. Germline V CDR1 and CDR2: MNHNS, SASEGT. This CDR3 reads CASRGTGGAYEQYF. CDR3 bases: TGTGCCAGCAGAGGGACAGGGGGGGCCTACGAGCAGTACTTC.

This clone was seen just once. The chain carries TRBV19 and TRBJ2-2; 10 bases fit TRBD1. Trimming removed 0 bases from V and 5 bases from J; junction bases left unmatched: 15. Germline CDR1 LNHDA, CDR2 SQIVND (reference sequence). The CDR3 contains 20 residues. CDR3 sequence: CASSIETGGRVAVPTGELFF. The CDR3 nucleotides are TGTGCCAGTAGTATAGAGACAGGGGGCAGGGTAGCGGTACCTACCGGGGAGCTGTTTTTT. The variable domain in full, completed from reference TRBV19 and TRBJ2-2, reads DGGITQSPKYLFRKEGQNVTLSCEQNLNHDAMYWYRQDPGQGLRLIYYSQIVNDFQKGDIAEGYSVSREKKESFPLTVTSAQKNPTAFYLCASSIETGGRVAVPTGELFFGEGSRLTVL.